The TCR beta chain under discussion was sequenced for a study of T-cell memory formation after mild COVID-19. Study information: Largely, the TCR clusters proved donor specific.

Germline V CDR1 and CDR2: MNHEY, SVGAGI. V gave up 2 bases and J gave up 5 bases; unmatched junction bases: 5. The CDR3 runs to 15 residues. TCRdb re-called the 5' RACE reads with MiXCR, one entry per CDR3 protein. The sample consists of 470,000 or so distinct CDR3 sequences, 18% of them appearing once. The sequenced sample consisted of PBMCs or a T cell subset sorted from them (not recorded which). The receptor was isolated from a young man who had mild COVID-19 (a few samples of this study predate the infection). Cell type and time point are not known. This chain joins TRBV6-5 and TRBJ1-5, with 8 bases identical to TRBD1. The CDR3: CASSYDRGMDQPQHF. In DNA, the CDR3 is TGTGCCAGCAGTTACGACAGGGGTATGGATCAGCCCCAGCATTTT.